A single sample gave rise to the 29 T cell receptor beta chains below, sequenced in a study of OX40 agonist ivuxolimab in advanced cancers. Repertoires were generated with immunoSEQ multiplex PCR, while TCRdb's copy carries only in-frame clones and drops some. Of roughly 75,000 clones in the sample, around 82% were seen once. The source was CD4+ or CD8+ T cells sorted from blood, collected in a trial of the OX40 agonist ivuxolimab. Every receptor here comes from an adult with an advanced solid tumor such as melanoma, head and neck, liver or kidney cancer.

This clone was counted between two and nine times. V is TRBV19 and J is TRBJ1-1, with D hard to call. The germline CDR1 and CDR2 sequences are LNHDA and SQIVND (reference sequence). V lost 3 bases and J 1 base, leaving 6 bases between the germline ends. The CDR3 is made up of 13 amino acids. The CDR3 sequence: CASSMFTNTEAFF. The CDR3 DNA reads TGTGCCAGTAGTATGTTTACGAACACTGAAGCTTTCTTT.

The genes are TRBV6-1 and TRBJ1-4, with D possibly matching TRBD1 (5 bases). The germline gives CDR1 MNHNS, CDR2 SASEGT. V lost 6 bases to trimming and J lost 6 bases, with 17 bases between them. The CDR3 has 15 amino acids. CDR3 residues: CASRGFGTGDEKLFF. The CDR3 region has the DNA TGTGCCAGCAGGGGGTTTGGAACAGGAGATGAAAAACTGTTTTTT.

The rearrangement uses TRBV14 and TRBJ1-3; D possibly corresponds to TRBD1 (6 bases). V lost 4 bases, J lost 0 bases, and 10 bases lay in between. The germline CDR1 and CDR2 sequences are SGHDN and FVKESK. This CDR3 has 15 amino acids. The CDR3 region has the DNA TGTGCCAGCAGCCGGGACATCTCCTCTGGAAACACCATATATTTT. It codes for CASSRDISSGNTIYF. The whole variable domain, filled in from reference TRBV14 and TRBJ1-3, reads EAGVTQFPSHSVIEKGQTVTLRCDPISGHDNLYWYRRVMGKEIKFLLHFVKESKQDESGMPNNRFLAERTGGTYSTLKVQPAELEDSGVYFCASSRDISSGNTIYFGEGSWLTVV.

The chain is built from TRBV7-3 and TRBJ2-1; either TRBD1 or TRBD2 may fit D (5 bases each). V lost 4 bases, J lost 1 base, and 17 bases lay in between. The CDR3 runs 17 residues. CDR1 SGHTA and CDR2 FQGTGA come from the germline V gene. The CDR3 sequence is CASSYRGGPGSYNEQFF. The CDR3 DNA sequence: TGTGCCAGCAGCTATAGGGGTGGGCCGGGGTCCTACAATGAGCAGTTCTTC.

This clone has only one observation. V is TRBV30 and J is TRBJ1-5; D is ambiguous. The CDR3 sequence is 16 residues long. Germline-derived CDR1 and CDR2 are GTSNPN and SVGIG (reference sequence). Trimming stripped 0 bases from V and 4 bases from J, with 16 bases between. CDR3 in DNA: TGTGCCTGGAGTGTACGAGGATCCAGTATTAATCAGCCCCAGCATTTT. Encoded protein: CAWSVRGSSINQPQHF.

This clone appeared once. This chain joins TRBV27 and TRBJ2-5; no clear D. This CDR3 contains 14 residues. V lost 2 bases and J 5 bases, leaving 12 bases between the germline ends. Germline CDR1 reads MNHEY; CDR2 reads SMNVEV (reference sequence). The DNA of the CDR3 is TGTGCCAGCAGTTTAACCGGGCTGGGGGAGACCCAGTACTTC. This encodes CASSLTGLGETQYF.

The V and J genes are TRBV12-5 and TRBJ2-4, with 8 bases matching TRBD2. V lost 0 bases and J lost 8; bases outside the gene matches: 3. Germline V lookup: CDR1 LGHNT, CDR2 FRNRAP. This CDR3 contains 14 residues. The CDR3 sequence is CASGLVAAGDIQYF. The CDR3 coding sequence is TGTGCTAGTGGTTTGGTAGCAGCGGGGGACATTCAGTACTTC.

This clone was detected a few times. J is TRBJ1-2 and V is TRBV6-1; D remains ambiguous. V was clipped by 3 bases and J by 6 bases, with 11 bases between them. Germline assignment: CDR1 MNHNS and CDR2 SASEGT. The CDR3 totals 13 residues. CDR3 in DNA: TGTGCCAGCAGTGATAACCGGGTCCATGGCTACACCTTC. This codes for CASSDNRVHGYTF.

The V gene is TRBV23-1, the J gene TRBJ2-1, with 9 bases aligning to TRBD1. TRBV23-1 is marked as an open reading frame, function uncertain. V dropped 2 bases and J dropped 8; count of bases not matched to a gene: 1. The CDR3 length is 13 residues. This CDR3 is CASSQRDRDEQFF. CDR3 coding DNA: TGCGCCAGCAGTCAACGGGACAGGGATGAGCAGTTCTTC.

On this clone itself: A junction boundary mismatches the germline segment, possibly from a read error. The rearrangement joins TRBV7-2 to TRBJ1-1; D remains unclear. CDR1 SGHTA and CDR2 FQGNSA come from the germline V gene. The CDR3 is 13 amino acids. CDR3 nucleotides: TGTGCCAGCAGCGTAGCATCTGAGTCTGAAGCTTTCTTT. Its protein product is CASSVASESEAFF.

V usage is TRBV29-1 and J usage is TRBJ2-1; 9 bases align to TRBD1. The CDR3 sequence is 14 residues long. J was trimmed by 12 bases and V by 7 bases; bases with no gene match: 16. Germline-derived CDR1 and CDR2 are SQVTM and ANQGSEA. The CDR3 here is CSGRDRATITAQFF. As DNA, the CDR3 is TGCAGCGGGCGGGACAGGGCTACAATTACAGCGCAGTTCTTC.

The J gene is TRBJ1-5, the V gene TRBV6-1, with 8 bases matching TRBD1. CDR1 and CDR2 from the germline V gene are MNHNS and SASEGT. The CDR3 runs to 15 residues. J gave up 3 bases and V 2 bases, and 3 bases lay outside the gene matches. CDR3 residues: CASSEQGAVNQPQHF. CDR3 DNA sequence: TGTGCCAGCAGTGAACAGGGGGCAGTCAATCAGCCCCAGCATTTT.

This CDR3 is CASSRTTESSYNEQFF. The CDR3 DNA reads TGTGCCAGCAGCCGGACGACAGAAAGCTCCTACAATGAGCAGTTCTTC. This chain joins TRBV11-2 and TRBJ2-1; D possibly corresponds to TRBD1 (5 bases). This CDR3 has 16 amino acids. Germline V gives CDR1 SGHAT, CDR2 FQNNGV. V was shortened by 5 bases and J by 0 bases, with 14 bases between the two germline ends.

This chain uses TRBV5-6 with TRBJ1-2; 8 nucleotides agree with TRBD1. The J segment lost 8 bases and the V segment lost 2 bases, leaving 8 bases of the junction unmatched. The CDR3 has 14 amino acids. Germline V gene lookup returns CDR1 SGHDT and CDR2 YYEEEE. The CDR3 is CASSFRQGAGGYTF. CDR3 in DNA: TGTGCCAGCAGCTTTCGTCAGGGGGCAGGAGGCTACACCTTC.

This clone appeared a single time. The chain employs TRBV9 and TRBJ2-1; 9 bases fit TRBD2. V lost 6 bases to trimming and J lost 4 bases; unmatched junction nucleotides: 5. Germline loops: CDR1 SGDLS, CDR2 YYNGEE. The length of the CDR3 is 14 residues. The CDR3 DNA follows: TGTGCCAGCACGGCTAGCGGGATATACAATGAGCAGTTCTTC. Protein sequence: CASTASGIYNEQFF. Complete variable domain (other parts from reference TRBV9 and TRBJ2-1): DSGVTQTPKHLITATGQRVTLRCSPRSGDLSVYWYQQSLDQGLQFLIQYYNGEERAKGNILERFSAQQFPDLHSELNLSSLELGDSALYFCASTASGIYNEQFFGPGTRLTVL.

The genes are TRBV5-5 and TRBJ2-5; 8 bases are shared with TRBD1. This CDR3 has 18 amino acids. In germline, CDR1 is SGHKS, CDR2 YYEKEE (reference sequence). After removal of 2 bases from V and 2 bases from J, the junction contained 14 bases not matched to a gene. CDR3: CASSFQRPGQAFQETQYF. The CDR3 DNA reads TGTGCCAGCAGCTTTCAGCGACCGGGACAGGCCTTTCAAGAGACCCAGTACTTC.

The genes are TRBV7-2 and TRBJ2-5, with TRBD2 matching 15 bases. V dropped 1 base and J dropped 0; count of bases not matched to a gene: 6. This CDR3 has 19 residues. CDR1 SGHTA and CDR2 FQGNSA come from the germline V gene. This chain's CDR3 is CASSLVPGLAGGYQETQYF. CDR3 DNA: TGTGCCAGCAGCTTAGTTCCGGGACTAGCGGGGGGTTACCAAGAGACCCAGTACTTC.

CDR3 loop: CASSLETGRTEAFF. The CDR3 nucleotides are TGTGCCAGCAGTTTAGAGACAGGGCGGACTGAAGCTTTCTTT. The chain couples TRBV6-1 to TRBJ1-1; 7 bases align to TRBD1. Germline CDR1 is MNHNS and CDR2 is SASEGT. V lost 5 bases and J lost 5; bases outside the gene matches: 8. This CDR3 is built from 14 residues.

The chain uses TRBV4-2 and TRBJ1-2, with D unresolved. The germline V gene encodes CDR1 LGHNA and CDR2 YNFKEQ. This CDR3 spans 16 amino acids. Trimming took off 1 base at V and 0 bases at J, with 12 bases between the two ends. The CDR3 loop reads CASSQALNPANYGYTF. DNA for the CDR3: TGTGCCAGCAGCCAAGCTCTTAACCCCGCTAACTATGGCTACACCTTC.

This rearrangement joins TRBV6-6 to TRBJ1-2; 7 bases are shared with TRBD1. The CDR3 is made up of 14 amino acids. The germline V gene has CDR1 MNHNY and CDR2 SVGAGI (reference sequence). The junction had 5 bases not matched to a gene; V was cut back by 5 bases and J by 2 bases. CDR3 sequence reads: CASSAGTANYGYTF. CDR3 nucleotide sequence: TGTGCCAGCAGTGCCGGGACAGCGAACTATGGCTACACCTTC.

This sequence joins TRBV4-1 and TRBJ1-2; 8 bases align to TRBD1. Germline-derived CDR1 and CDR2 are MGHRA and YSYEKL. After removal of 2 bases from V and 2 bases from J, the junction contained 7 bases not matched to a gene. This CDR3 has 16 residues. This CDR3 is CASSQPLRDRNYGYTF. The DNA of the CDR3 is TGCGCCAGCAGCCAACCCCTCAGGGACAGGAACTATGGCTACACCTTC.

The rearrangement uses TRBV28 and TRBJ2-7, with 12 nucleotides matching TRBD2. This CDR3 contains 15 residues. The germline V gene encodes CDR1 MDHEN and CDR2 SYDVKM. Trimming removed 6 bases from V and 4 bases from J; junction bases left unmatched: 7. In DNA, the CDR3 is TGTGCCAGCAGACCCGGGACTAGCGGGTCTTACGAGCAGTACTTC. Its translation: CASRPGTSGSYEQYF.

This clone was seen only once. The V call is TRBV4-3, the J call TRBJ1-4; 7 nucleotides match TRBD1. The ends lost 0 bases at V and 5 bases at J; junction bases unmatched: 6. Germline V gives CDR1 LGHNA, CDR2 YSLEER. This CDR3 is 16 amino acids long. This CDR3 reads CASSQERGLSNEKLFF. The CDR3 nucleotides read TGCGCCAGCAGCCAAGAAAGGGGGCTATCGAATGAAAAACTGTTTTTT.

This clone showed up just once. The V call is TRBV28, the J call TRBJ2-7; D perhaps matches TRBD2 (7 bases). Trimming shortened V by 10 bases and J by 1 base, and 20 bases separated the two germline ends. Germline assignment: CDR1 MDHEN and CDR2 SYDVKM. The CDR3 has 15 residues. The CDR3 sequence: CATSDPGGASYEQYF. The CDR3 DNA follows: TGTGCCACCTCCGACCCGGGGGGCGCTTCCTACGAGCAGTACTTC.

The CDR3 loop is CASSLSPGNYGYTF. CDR3 coding DNA: TGTGCCAGCAGCTTAAGTCCAGGCAACTATGGCTACACCTTC. The chain uses TRBV7-2 and TRBJ1-2; D not certain. This CDR3 region has 14 residues. Deletions cut 2 bases from V and 2 bases from J, with 9 bases between. Germline CDR1 SGHTA, CDR2 FQGNSA.

Comment on this clone: One end of the junction is discordant with germline, which a read error may explain. The CDR3, as DNA: TGTGCCAGTAGTTTAGACAGGGGGCTAGACACCGGGGAGCTGTTTTTT. Translating gives CASSLDRGLDTGELFF. The V and J genes are TRBV19 and TRBJ2-2; 10 bases are a match to TRBD1. CDR3 length equals 16 residues. CDR1 is LNHDA, CDR2 SQIVND, per germline (reference sequence).

The genes are TRBV6-5 and TRBJ1-2; TRBD1 might be the D (6 bases). CDR1 and CDR2 (germline): MNHEY, SVGAGI. V lost 2 bases to trimming and J lost 4 bases, with 14 bases between them. The CDR3 is 15 amino acids. CDR3 DNA sequence: TGTGCCAGCAGTTACATTGGGGGCGCAGGCTATGGCTACACCTTC. It codes for CASSYIGGAGYGYTF.

This CDR3 reads CASGDRFNEKLFF. The CDR3 nucleotides are TGTGCCAGTGGGGACAGATTTAATGAAAAACTGTTTTTT. The chain links TRBV19 to TRBJ1-4; TRBD1 agrees at 7 bases. Germline CDR1 is LNHDA and CDR2 is SQIVND (reference sequence). This CDR3 comprises 13 residues. J was trimmed by 4 bases and V by 8 bases; bases with no gene match: 4.

The J gene is TRBJ2-1, the V gene TRBV19, with TRBD2 matching over 8 bases. The CDR3 is 17 amino acids. Germline CDR1 reads LNHDA; CDR2 reads SQIVND (reference sequence). J lost 7 bases, V lost 5 bases, and 16 bases had no gene match. This CDR3 reads CASSRAGAGVEGNEQFF. CDR3 in DNA: TGTGCCAGTAGTCGGGCAGGAGCGGGAGTGGAGGGAAATGAGCAGTTCTTC.